What follows describes a single TCR beta chain. What it binds is unknown. This specimen comes from a study of T cell responses to AZD1222 COVID-19 vaccine. Study conclusions and caveats: Repertoires were obtained only post-peak T cell response. Researchers report vaccine-associated CD4 TCRs spanning spike, with dominance at 160-218 and 743-854.

This table comes from immunoSEQ multiplex PCR, and its TCRdb copy is limited to in-frame clones, with some not included. This table has 90,000 to 120,000 clones, around 90% appearing once. The TCR originated in an adult in good health. Sequences were derived from peripheral blood, sampled on day 0 of AZD1222 vaccination.

CDR3 amino acids: CASSYSGLYNEQFF. The CDR3 DNA reads TGTGCCAGCAGTTATAGCGGACTCTACAATGAGCAGTTCTTC. The J gene is TRBJ2-1, the V gene TRBV6-5, with a weak D call TRBD2 (6 bases). The V end lost 3 bases, the J end lost 3 bases, and 9 bases lay between the germline ends. Per the germline V gene, CDR1 is MNHEY and CDR2 is SVGAGI. This CDR3 region has 14 residues.